The rows below give T cell receptor beta chains drawn from one sample of a study of blood T cell repertoires in COVID-19. The data were produced by immunoSEQ multiplex PCR, yet TCRdb's version contains in-frame clones alone and is incomplete. Of approximately 83,000 clones in the sample, about 77% are singletons; the top ten hold around 10%. The specimen was peripheral blood. The receptors were gathered from a woman of 80 years or more with acute or convalescent COVID-19. Each CDR3 is given with its conserved first and last residue. The order of the fields is D gene, J gene, clone size, V gene, CDR3 DNA, CDR3 protein. D genes are given only for firm matches. Clone size is stated in some rows and not others, as once, few, many or a class when expanded.

d_gene: .; j_gene: TRBJ2-7; abundance: once; v_gene: TRBV11-2; CDR3nt: TGTGCCAGCAGCACCGAATATAGCTCCTACGAGCAGTACTTC; CDR3aa: CASSTEYSSYEQYF
d_gene: TRBD2; j_gene: TRBJ2-7; abundance: .; v_gene: TRBV28; CDR3nt: TGTGCCAGCCGCGCGGGGGGGAGCTCCTACGAGCAGTACTTC; CDR3aa: CASRAGGSSYEQYF
d_gene: TRBD2; j_gene: TRBJ2-5; abundance: .; v_gene: TRBV28; CDR3nt: TGTGCCAGCAGCTTGGGACTAGCGGGAGTTAGGGAGACCCAGTACTTC; CDR3aa: CASSLGLAGVRETQYF
d_gene: .; j_gene: TRBJ2-7; abundance: .; v_gene: TRBV7-2; CDR3nt: TGTGCCAGCAGCTTAGGCCCTCCGACAGGTTCCCCCGCCTACGAGCAGTACTTC; CDR3aa: CASSLGPPTGSPAYEQYF
d_gene: .; j_gene: TRBJ1-6; abundance: .; v_gene: TRBV21-1; CDR3nt: TGTGCCAGCGCAGGGGGGATGCCCTATAATTCACCCCTCCACTTT; CDR3aa: CASAGGMPYNSPLHF
d_gene: .; j_gene: TRBJ1-5; abundance: .; v_gene: TRBV9; CDR3nt: TGTGCCAGCAGCGTAGGTTGGGGAGGACAGCCCCAGCATTTT; CDR3aa: CASSVGWGGQPQHF
d_gene: TRBD1; j_gene: TRBJ2-5; abundance: .; v_gene: TRBV7-9; CDR3nt: TGTGCCAGCAGCCTCGGGACAGGGGGCGCGGGCGAGACCCAGTACTTC; CDR3aa: CASSLGTGGAGETQYF
d_gene: TRBD2; j_gene: TRBJ2-1; abundance: .; v_gene: TRBV27; CDR3nt: TGTGCCAGCAGTACTAGCGGGGGGGCCTTAGAGCAGTTCTTC; CDR3aa: CASSTSGGALEQFF
d_gene: .; j_gene: TRBJ2-3; abundance: .; v_gene: TRBV5-1; CDR3nt: TGCGCCAGCAGCCTACTACAGGGCGCGGATACGCAGTATTTT; CDR3aa: CASSLLQGADTQYF
d_gene: TRBD1; j_gene: TRBJ1-1; abundance: few; v_gene: TRBV6-1; CDR3nt: TGTGCCAGCAAAGGGGGCTACACTGAAGCTTTCTTT; CDR3aa: CASKGGYTEAFF
d_gene: .; j_gene: TRBJ2-2; abundance: .; v_gene: TRBV7-9; CDR3nt: TGTGCCAGCAGCCCAGTAAACACCGGGGAGCTGTTTTTT; CDR3aa: CASSPVNTGELFF
d_gene: .; j_gene: TRBJ1-1; abundance: .; v_gene: TRBV30; CDR3nt: TGTGCCTGGAGTGTACTGATCTCCGCGGCCGCTTTCTTT; CDR3aa: CAWSVLISAAAFF
d_gene: TRBD2; j_gene: TRBJ2-1; abundance: .; v_gene: TRBV24-1; CDR3nt: TGTGCCACCAGTGATGTAACTAGCGGGGGTGAGCAGTTCTTC; CDR3aa: CATSDVTSGGEQFF
d_gene: .; j_gene: TRBJ2-7; abundance: .; v_gene: TRBV21-1; CDR3nt: TGTGCCAGCCCACTCACAGGTCCGCAGAACTACGAGCAGTACTTC; CDR3aa: CASPLTGPQNYEQYF
d_gene: TRBD1; j_gene: TRBJ2-7; abundance: .; v_gene: TRBV6-2/TRBV6-3; CDR3nt: TGTGCCAGCAGTGACCCCGACAGGGCCACCTACGAGCAGTACTTC; CDR3aa: CASSDPDRATYEQYF
d_gene: TRBD2; j_gene: TRBJ2-7; abundance: few; v_gene: TRBV7-2; CDR3nt: TGTGCCAGCAGCCCCCATGTTGGCTTACGGACTAGCGGTTACGAGCAGTACTTC; CDR3aa: CASSPHVGLRTSGYEQYF
d_gene: .; j_gene: TRBJ1-6; abundance: few; v_gene: TRBV5-8; CDR3nt: TGTGCCAGCAGCTTGGAGGCGGCAGACTCCTATAATTCACCCCTCCACTTT; CDR3aa: CASSLEAADSYNSPLHF
d_gene: TRBD2; j_gene: TRBJ2-5; abundance: few; v_gene: TRBV3-1/TRBV3-2; CDR3nt: TGTGCCAGCAGCCAAGTAGGGCCTAGCGGGAGCCCCCCGGAGACCCAGTACTTC; CDR3aa: CASSQVGPSGSPPETQYF
d_gene: TRBD2; j_gene: TRBJ2-7; abundance: .; v_gene: TRBV28; CDR3nt: TGTGCCAGCAGTTTAGCGGGAGCGATGGATCCCTACGAGCAGTACTTC; CDR3aa: CASSLAGAMDPYEQYF
d_gene: .; j_gene: TRBJ1-5; abundance: once; v_gene: TRBV27; CDR3nt: TGTGCCAGCAGTTTGTGGGCCCACAATCAGCCCCAGCATTTT; CDR3aa: CASSLWAHNQPQHF
d_gene: .; j_gene: TRBJ2-7; abundance: few; v_gene: TRBV30; CDR3nt: TGTGCCTGGAGTGGCGGTGGTCCAGTGGGCTACGAGCAGTACTTC; CDR3aa: CAWSGGGPVGYEQYF
d_gene: TRBD2; j_gene: TRBJ2-3; abundance: few; v_gene: TRBV7-2; CDR3nt: TGTGCCAGCAGCTTAGTTGCTAGCGGGGGGGGAGATACGCAGTATTTT; CDR3aa: CASSLVASGGGDTQYF
d_gene: .; j_gene: TRBJ2-5; abundance: .; v_gene: TRBV3-1/TRBV3-2; CDR3nt: TGTGCCAGCAGCCAAGTGGGACTCCCCCAGTACTTC; CDR3aa: CASSQVGLPQYF
d_gene: .; j_gene: TRBJ1-3; abundance: .; v_gene: TRBV10-3; CDR3nt: TGTGCCATCAGCTCAGGGGTAGGGACATGGGACACCATATATTTT; CDR3aa: CAISSGVGTWDTIYF
d_gene: .; j_gene: TRBJ2-6; abundance: .; v_gene: TRBV11-2; CDR3nt: TGTGCCACAGGGGCCGGTACATCTGGGGCCAACGTCCTGACTTTC; CDR3aa: CATGAGTSGANVLTF
d_gene: TRBD2; j_gene: TRBJ2-1; abundance: .; v_gene: TRBV7-2; CDR3nt: TGTGCCAGCAGCCCGGGGGCACTAGCGGGTTACAATGAGCAGTTCTTC; CDR3aa: CASSPGALAGYNEQFF
d_gene: .; j_gene: TRBJ1-2; abundance: once; v_gene: TRBV6-5; CDR3nt: TGTGCCAGCAGTTGGGACTTTAACTATGGCTACACCTTC; CDR3aa: CASSWDFNYGYTF
d_gene: .; j_gene: TRBJ2-3; abundance: .; v_gene: TRBV5-1; CDR3nt: TGCGCCAGCAGCGCGGGGGACAACCTCCCTAGCACAGATACGCAGTATTTT; CDR3aa: CASSAGDNLPSTDTQYF
d_gene: .; j_gene: TRBJ2-7; abundance: .; v_gene: TRBV6-5; CDR3nt: TGTGCCAGCAGTTACTCAACGACACGTTACGAGCAGTACTTC; CDR3aa: CASSYSTTRYEQYF
d_gene: TRBD2; j_gene: TRBJ2-1; abundance: .; v_gene: TRBV3-1/TRBV3-2; CDR3nt: TGTGCCAGCAGCCTGACTAGCGGGTCCCGTAATGAGCAGTTCTTC; CDR3aa: CASSLTSGSRNEQFF
d_gene: .; j_gene: TRBJ1-1; abundance: .; v_gene: TRBV5-1; CDR3nt: TGCGCCAGCAGCCTTAGCGGGGGTGCAATGAACACTGAAGCTTTCTTT; CDR3aa: CASSLSGGAMNTEAFF
d_gene: .; j_gene: TRBJ2-1; abundance: .; v_gene: TRBV5-6; CDR3nt: TGTGCCAGCAGCTTGCCCGCGGTTTCCTACAATGAGCAGTTCTTC; CDR3aa: CASSLPAVSYNEQFF
d_gene: TRBD2; j_gene: TRBJ2-1; abundance: .; v_gene: TRBV27; CDR3nt: TGTGCCAGCAGTTCCGGACTAGCGAGGAACGGAAATGAGCAGTTCTTC; CDR3aa: CASSSGLARNGNEQFF
d_gene: TRBD2; j_gene: TRBJ2-7; abundance: .; v_gene: TRBV6-2/TRBV6-3; CDR3nt: TGTGCCAGCAGTTCAAATAGCGGGAGAAATGAGCAGTACTTC; CDR3aa: CASSSNSGRNEQYF
d_gene: TRBD2; j_gene: TRBJ2-2; abundance: .; v_gene: TRBV6-2/TRBV6-3; CDR3nt: TGTGCCAGCAGTCCCAGGACCCGGCGGGGGGGTTGGACTAACACCGGGGAGCTGTTTTTT; CDR3aa: CASSPRTRRGGWTNTGELFF
d_gene: TRBD1; j_gene: TRBJ2-5; abundance: few; v_gene: TRBV24-1; CDR3nt: TGTGCCACCCGACAGGGGGCAAGCGAAGAGACCCAGTACTTC; CDR3aa: CATRQGASEETQYF
d_gene: .; j_gene: TRBJ1-3; abundance: .; v_gene: TRBV7-9; CDR3nt: TGTGCCAGCAGCTTTCAGGGAGGCTCTGGAAACACCATATATTTT; CDR3aa: CASSFQGGSGNTIYF
d_gene: .; j_gene: TRBJ2-7; abundance: .; v_gene: TRBV4-2; CDR3nt: TGTGCCAGCAGCCAAGATTGGGGGCCCTCCTACGAGCAGTACTTC; CDR3aa: CASSQDWGPSYEQYF
d_gene: .; j_gene: TRBJ1-2; abundance: few; v_gene: TRBV18; CDR3nt: TGTGCCAGCTCACCAGGGGCAGGACGAGATGGCTACACCTTC; CDR3aa: CASSPGAGRDGYTF
d_gene: TRBD1; j_gene: TRBJ1-2; abundance: .; v_gene: TRBV7-9; CDR3nt: TGTGCCAGCAGCCTACACGTGACAGGGGCGAACTATGGCTACACCTTC; CDR3aa: CASSLHVTGANYGYTF
d_gene: TRBD1; j_gene: TRBJ2-4; abundance: .; v_gene: TRBV29-1; CDR3nt: TGCAGCGTAGTAACAGGGGCCATTCAGTACTTC; CDR3aa: CSVVTGAIQYF
d_gene: .; j_gene: TRBJ1-2; abundance: .; v_gene: TRBV6-1; CDR3nt: TGTGCCAGCAGTGAAGGTTCGACAATCCGTTATGGCTACACCTTC; CDR3aa: CASSEGSTIRYGYTF
d_gene: .; j_gene: TRBJ1-6; abundance: .; v_gene: TRBV6-5; CDR3nt: TGTGCCAGCAGTTTAGATGGAGCGCCCAATTCACCCCTCCACTTT; CDR3aa: CASSLDGAPNSPLHF